The 2 T cell receptor beta chains presented below share a single source sample, sequenced in a study of read filtering for tumor transcriptome and immune sequencing. The library was built from 400 ng RNA with molecular barcoded adaptors for alpha/delta and beta/gamma chains. TCRdb independently ran MiXCR on the reads; one entry per CDR3 protein. The sample records about 63,000 distinct CDR3 sequences, roughly 13% being singletons. What was sequenced was a population of CD138-negative cells sorted from bone marrow. The receptors shown here come from a donor over 35 with multiple myeloma.

This clonotype appeared many times. The rearrangement uses TRBV12-3 or TRBV12-4 and TRBJ1-1; D remains ambiguous. The CDR3 runs to 13 residues. V dropped 5 bases and J dropped 1 base, with 8 bases sitting between them. CDR3 nucleotide sequence: TGTGCCAGCAGTCCACGTGGGAACACTGAAGCTTTCTTT. It translates to CASSPRGNTEAFF.

A remark on this clonotype: The CDR3 does not close with the conserved phenylalanine or tryptophan, likely indicating a read error. The limits of the CDR3 on the DNA are not certain, so only TCRdb's listed CDR3 is given. This chain links TRBV29-1 with TRBJ2-5; the listed D gene, TRBD1, was not tested against the DNA. The germline CDR1 and CDR2 sequences are SQVTM and ANQGSEA. The CDR3 is 12 amino acids in total, end residues counted. The CDR3 sequence is CSDRDPRKTQHY.